Below are 24 T cell receptor beta chains sequenced from a single sample in a study of blood T cell repertoires in COVID-19. Clones were read by immunoSEQ multiplex PCR, and TCRdb kept only the in-frame ones, dropping some. Of 60,000 to 80,000 clones detected, roughly 88% appear once; the ten largest clones hold over 4%. Sequences were obtained from peripheral blood. The receptor source for this set is a human donor in a cohort sampled during active COVID-19.

This chain uses TRBV7-2 with TRBJ1-2, with no clear D. The V and J ends lost 2 bases and 8 bases respectively, with 12 bases between them. CDR3 length: 13 amino acids. Germline CDR1 SGHTA, CDR2 FQGNSA. The CDR3 DNA reads as TGTGCCAGCAGCTTACCCCCCGCCCTAGGCTACACCTTC. Amino acids: CASSLPPALGYTF.

In its sample, this clone was seen once. V usage is TRBV5-1 and J usage is TRBJ2-1, with TRBD2 matching 12 bases. Unmatched junction bases numbered 3, after V lost 2 bases and J lost 6 bases. This CDR3 spans 15 amino acids. Germline V lookup: CDR1 SGHRS, CDR2 YFSETQ. CDR3 nucleotide sequence: TGCGCCAGCAGCTTTTCTAGCGGGGGGGGCAATGAGCAGTTCTTC. Translating gives CASSFSSGGGNEQFF.

This chain joins TRBV3-1 (or the pseudogene TRBV3-2) and TRBJ2-7, with 13 positions matching TRBD2. The CDR3 is 16 residues long. Per germline, CDR1 LGHDT and CDR2 YNNKEL (reference sequence). After removal of 3 bases from V and 2 bases from J, the junction contained 4 bases not matched to a gene. The CDR3 DNA reads TGTGCCAGCAGCCATACTAGCGGGAGGGCCGCCTACGAGCAGTACTTC. Residues: CASSHTSGRAAYEQYF.

This chain uses TRBV21-1 with TRBJ1-1; the table gives TRBD1 as D, unverified against the DNA. TRBV21-1 is a pseudogene locus. The CDR3 runs 17 residues. The CDR3 loop is CASSESRRRGLNTEAFF. The DNA of the CDR3 is TGTGCCAGCAGCGAAAGCCGCAGAAGGGGGCTGAACACTGAAGCTTTCTTT.

V gene TRBV5-6 combines with J gene TRBJ2-1, with TRBD2 as a possible D gene (5 bases). Germline lookup yields CDR1 SGHDT and CDR2 YYEEEE. This CDR3 has 12 amino acids. Deletions cut 2 bases from V and 10 bases from J, with 10 bases between. Here the CDR3 DNA reads TGTGCCAGCAGCTTTCAGACTACGGAGCAGTTCTTC. Translating it yields CASSFQTTEQFF.

The rearrangement joins TRBV7-6 to TRBJ1-4; weak D call: TRBD1 (6 bases). CDR3 size: 17 residues. Germline CDR1 and CDR2: SGHVS and FNYEAQ. V gave up 0 bases and J gave up 1 base, with 12 bases separating them. The CDR3 sequence: CASSLAPRGLTNEKLFF. For the CDR3, the DNA is TGTGCCAGCAGCTTAGCGCCCAGGGGCCTAACTAATGAAAAACTGTTTTTT.

The chain employs TRBV6-1 and TRBJ1-5; 8 nucleotides line up with TRBD1. V lost 7 bases, J lost 4 bases, and 6 bases stayed unmatched. CDR3 length: 14 amino acids. Per germline, CDR1 MNHNS and CDR2 SASEGT. The CDR3 spells CASKYDRGNQPQHF. The CDR3 DNA reads TGTGCCAGCAAGTATGACAGGGGAAATCAGCCCCAGCATTTT.

The chain employs TRBV14 and TRBJ1-3, with D unclear. This CDR3 spans 11 amino acids. V dropped 7 bases and J dropped 4 bases, with 5 bases sitting between them. CDR1 SGHDN and CDR2 FVKESK come from the germline V gene. The CDR3 protein is CASNQGNTIYF. DNA of the CDR3: TGTGCCAGCAATCAAGGAAACACCATATATTTT.

The chain couples TRBV19 to TRBJ2-1; TRBD1 aligns across 8 bases. In germline, CDR1 is LNHDA, CDR2 SQIVND (reference sequence). The CDR3 sequence is 11 residues long. The V gene end was trimmed by 5 bases and the J gene end by 12 bases; junction bases not matched to a gene: 3. The CDR3 DNA reads as TGTGCCAGTAGTCAGGGGGCGATGCAGTTCTTC. This translates into CASSQGAMQFF.

The chain combines TRBV5-1 with TRBJ2-1, with 11 bases that match TRBD2. This CDR3 has 17 residues. Losses at the gene ends were 3 bases for V and 10 bases for J; bases not matched to a gene: 15. Germline CDR1 and CDR2: SGHRS and YFSETQ. DNA of the CDR3: TGCGCCAGCAGCTCCCTTATAACTAGCGGGGGCTTCCGGGAGCAGTTCTTC. Amino acids: CASSSLITSGGFREQFF. Based on the CDR3 plus reference TRBV5-1 and TRBJ2-1, the full variable domain is KAGVTQTPRYLIKTRGQQVTLSCSPISGHRSVSWYQQTPGQGLQFLFEYFSETQRNKGNFPGRFSGRQFSNSRSEMNVSTLELGDSALYLCASSSLITSGGFREQFFGPGTRLTVL.

The chain combines TRBV27 with TRBJ1-1; D possibly corresponds to TRBD1 (5 bases). The CDR3 consists of 15 residues. Germline loops: CDR1 MNHEY, CDR2 SMNVEV (reference sequence). Trimming pared 5 bases from V and 0 bases from J, leaving 13 bases between. The CDR3 loop is CASSPAGHLNTEAFF. CDR3 nucleotide sequence: TGTGCCAGCAGTCCGGCAGGACACTTGAACACTGAAGCTTTCTTT.

The rearrangement joins TRBV19 to TRBJ1-2, with 8 bases fitting TRBD1. CDR3 size: 14 residues. The germline CDR1 and CDR2 sequences are LNHDA and SQIVND (reference sequence). J lost 8 bases, V lost 4 bases, and 9 bases had no gene match. The CDR3 loop reads CASSKDREAWGYTF. CDR3 nucleotides: TGTGCCAGTAGTAAGGACAGGGAGGCGTGGGGCTACACCTTC.

The chain recombines TRBV11-3 with TRBJ2-2; 9 bases align to TRBD1. Germline CDR1 is SGHNT and CDR2 is YENEEA. Unmatched junction bases numbered 5, after V lost 5 bases and J lost 7 bases. This CDR3 is built from 14 residues. For the CDR3, the DNA is TGTGCCAGCAGCCCCGGACAGGGGTACGGGGAGCTGTTTTTT. Its translation is CASSPGQGYGELFF.

CDR3 DNA sequence: TGTGCCAGCAGCCCCCAGGGGACGAAGTCCAACGAGCAGTACTTC. It is translated as CASSPQGTKSNEQYF. The V and J genes are TRBV14 and TRBJ2-7, with a possible D match to TRBD1 (6 bases). V was trimmed by 4 bases and J by 5 bases, leaving 18 bases between them. This CDR3 region has 15 residues. CDR1 and CDR2 (germline): SGHDN, FVKESK. Drawing the rest from reference TRBV14 and TRBJ2-7, the complete variable domain is EAGVTQFPSHSVIEKGQTVTLRCDPISGHDNLYWYRRVMGKEIKFLLHFVKESKQDESGMPNNRFLAERTGGTYSTLKVQPAELEDSGVYFCASSPQGTKSNEQYFGPGTRLTVT.

The J gene is TRBJ1-4, the V gene TRBV6-5, with no clear D. The CDR3 totals 15 residues. The germline V and J ends were trimmed by 2 bases and 0 bases, with 7 bases remaining between them. Looked up from germline, CDR1 is MNHEY and CDR2 is SVGAGI. CDR3 sequence: CASSYLQTTNEKLFF. CDR3 in DNA: TGTGCCAGCAGTTACCTCCAGACAACTAATGAAAAACTGTTTTTT.

V and J are TRBV2 and TRBJ2-7; 14 bases are shared with TRBD2. Trimming removed 6 bases from V and 5 bases from J; junction bases left unmatched: 3. The length of the CDR3 is 14 residues. Germline CDR1 is SNHLY and CDR2 is FYNNEI. The CDR3 DNA follows: TGTGCCAGCAGAAGGACTAGCGGGGGGAACGAGCAGTACTTC. Its protein is CASRRTSGGNEQYF.

This clone was seen a single time. This sequence joins TRBV18 and TRBJ2-1; 8 nucleotides align to TRBD2. From germline, CDR1 is KGHSH and CDR2 LQKENI. This CDR3 is built from 14 residues. The V and J ends lost 6 bases and 9 bases, in that order; junction bases with no gene match: 10. In nucleotides, the CDR3 is TGTGCCAGCTCCCCCGGAGCGGGAGTTACTGAGCAGTTCTTC. Protein sequence: CASSPGAGVTEQFF.

This sequence joins TRBV20-1 and TRBJ2-3, with D hard to call. There are 12 residues in the CDR3. The germline V gene has CDR1 DFQATT and CDR2 SNEGSKA (reference sequence). V was cut by 3 bases and J by 2 bases, with 6 bases left in between. DNA of the CDR3: TGCAGTGCTAGTGACCACACAGATACGCAGTATTTT. It specifies CSASDHTDTQYF.

The chain is built from TRBV7-9 and TRBJ2-1, with a tentative D call TRBD2 (7 bases). V shed 5 bases and J shed 5 bases, with 13 bases lying between them. This CDR3 comprises 14 residues. Germline CDR1 reads SEHNR; CDR2 reads FQNEAQ (reference sequence). CDR3 sequence: CASSERDTDNEQFF. The CDR3 nucleotides read TGTGCCAGCAGCGAGCGGGACACGGACAATGAGCAGTTCTTC.

On this clone itself: The same CDR3 can be traced to other DNA sequences in this sample. V and J are TRBV15 and TRBJ2-7; 7 nucleotides match TRBD1. V was clipped by 6 bases and J by 2 bases; unmatched bases: 10. Germline CDR1 reads LNHNV; CDR2 reads YYDKDF (reference sequence). This CDR3 comprises 15 residues. The CDR3 DNA is TGTGCCACCAGGAGACAGGGTTCTCTCACCTACGAGCAGTACTTC. It translates to CATRRQGSLTYEQYF.

The J gene is TRBJ1-2, the V gene TRBV13, with 7 bases aligning to TRBD1. Trimming removed 4 bases from V and 3 bases from J; junction bases left unmatched: 5. This CDR3 has 14 residues. Germline values: CDR1 PRHDT, CDR2 FYEKMQ (reference sequence). In DNA, the CDR3 is TGTGCCAGCAGCTCTCGGGACAGCTACTATGGCTACACCTTC. Amino acids: CASSSRDSYYGYTF. Complete variable domain (other parts from reference TRBV13 and TRBJ1-2): AAGVIQSPRHLIKEKRETATLKCYPIPRHDTVYWYQQGPGQDPQFLISFYEKMQSDKGSIPDRFSAQQFSDYHSELNMSSLELGDSALYFCASSSRDSYYGYTFGSGTRLTVV.

In DNA, the CDR3 is TGTGCCAGTAGTTCCGGATCAGGGGGTAGCTCGAACACCGGGGAGCTGTTTTTT. As protein: CASSSGSGGSSNTGELFF. This chain joins TRBV19 and TRBJ2-2, with 7 bases lining up with TRBD1. Germline V gene sequence: CDR1 LNHDA, CDR2 SQIVND (reference sequence). The CDR3 has 18 amino acids. The V segment lost 5 bases and the J segment 0 bases; nucleotides outside the gene matches: 12.

This rearrangement joins TRBV18 to TRBJ1-6, with 8 bases identical to TRBD1. The CDR3 runs 15 residues. Germline lookup yields CDR1 KGHSH and CDR2 LQKENI. With 4 bases clipped from V and 3 bases from J, the junction kept 2 bases outside the gene matches. The CDR3 protein is CASSRTGYYNSPLHF. The DNA for the CDR3 is TGTGCCAGCTCACGGACAGGGTACTATAATTCACCCCTCCACTTT.

The chain has TRBV5-4 and TRBJ2-2; TRBD2 is a possible D gene (6 bases). Per the germline V gene, CDR1 is SGHNT and CDR2 is YYREEE (reference sequence). The CDR3 is made up of 17 amino acids. V was shortened by 4 bases and J by 6 bases, with 22 bases between the two germline ends. The DNA for the CDR3 is TGTGCCAGCAGCCCCGGGTTGGCTGGAGGGAGGCCCGGGGAGCTGTTTTTT. Protein sequence: CASSPGLAGGRPGELFF.